One and the same sample provided the 8 T cell receptor beta chains below, sequenced in a study of shared clonotypes between healthy human individuals. Sequenced by immunoSEQ multiplex PCR; TCRdb stores in-frame clones only, minus some. The data show millions of clones, approximately 94% seen once. Naive CD8 cells lacked CD45RO and underwent positive selection for CCR7, leaving out terminally differentiated effector memory CD45RA+ cells. Material: naive CD8+ T cells from PBMCs. These receptors all come from a man aged 18 to 30 in good health. Some clones in this sample may be carry-over from other donors' samples.

The genes are TRBV11-2 and TRBJ2-7, with a possible D match to TRBD1 (5 bases). V was shortened by 4 bases and J by 0 bases, with 16 bases between the two germline ends. The CDR3 loop spans 16 amino acids. CDR1 is SGHAT, CDR2 FQNNGV, per germline. This CDR3 is CASSSDLTVSSYEQYF. The DNA of the CDR3 is TGTGCCAGCAGCTCCGACCTGACAGTTAGCTCCTACGAGCAGTACTTC. The full variable domain, its missing parts supplied by reference TRBV11-2 and TRBJ2-7, is EAGVAQSPRYKIIEKRQSVAFWCNPISGHATLYWYQQILGQGPKLLIQFQNNGVVDDSQLPKDRFSAERLKGVDSTLKIQPAKLEDSAVYLCASSSDLTVSSYEQYFGPGTRLTVT.

The chain uses TRBV7-9 and TRBJ1-2; D unclear. The CDR3 totals 13 residues. Trimming took 5 bases from V and 4 from J, leaving 11 bases between them. Germline V gene lookup returns CDR1 SEHNR and CDR2 FQNEAQ (reference sequence). This CDR3 is CASSTGQFYGYTF. The CDR3 nucleotides read TGTGCCAGCAGCACCGGGCAGTTCTATGGCTACACCTTC.

A word on this clone: Other DNA sequences in this sample translate to the same CDR3. The V gene is TRBV9, the J gene TRBJ2-1, with 11 bases that match TRBD2. The ends lost 0 bases at V and 4 bases at J; junction bases unmatched: 3. The CDR3 totals 16 residues. Germline CDR1 is SGDLS and CDR2 is YYNGEE. The CDR3 region is CASSVAGTSGYNEQFF. CDR3 nucleotides: TGTGCCAGCAGCGTAGCAGGGACTAGCGGTTACAATGAGCAGTTCTTC.

This chain uses TRBV7-9 with TRBJ1-1, with 10 bases aligning to TRBD1. Unmatched junction bases numbered 7, after V lost 5 bases and J lost 1 base. CDR3 length: 16 residues. CDR1 is SEHNR, CDR2 FQNEAQ, per germline (reference sequence). The CDR3 spells CASSDGTGVWNTEAFF. As DNA, the CDR3 is TGTGCCAGCAGCGATGGGACAGGGGTTTGGAACACTGAAGCTTTCTTT.

The chain carries TRBV7-9 and TRBJ2-3; possible D gene TRBD2, 6 bases. The germline CDR1 and CDR2 sequences are SEHNR and FQNEAQ (reference sequence). The ends were cut back, 5 bases at V and 4 bases at J, with 16 bases in the middle. CDR3 length: 15 residues. CDR3 coding DNA: TGTGCCAGCAGCCCCCAGACTAGTTGGGCAGATACGCAGTATTTT. Amino acids: CASSPQTSWADTQYF.

To note about this clone: Other DNA sequences from this sample encode an identical CDR3 as well. This chain uses TRBV7-8 with TRBJ1-1; the D gene is possibly TRBD1 (5 bases). The CDR3 sequence is 14 residues long. Germline values: CDR1 SGHVS, CDR2 FQNEAQ. The V end lost 0 bases, the J end lost 1 base, and 6 bases lay between the germline ends. This CDR3 is CASSLAGGNTEAFF. CDR3 DNA sequence: TGTGCCAGCAGCTTAGCCGGGGGGAACACTGAAGCTTTCTTT.

The chain couples TRBV28 to TRBJ2-7; no clear D. Between the trimmed V and J ends, which lost 6 bases and 3 bases, there was a span of 15 bases. Per germline, CDR1 MDHEN and CDR2 SYDVKM. This CDR3 region has 14 residues. Written as DNA, the CDR3 is TGTGCCAGCAGACTCTCGGCAGGATACTACGAGCAGTACTTC. The encoded protein is CASRLSAGYYEQYF.

The chain links TRBV4-3 to TRBJ1-1; no reliable D call. This CDR3 has 14 residues. Germline loops: CDR1 LGHNA, CDR2 YSLEER. Trimming took off 0 bases at V and 7 bases at J, with 12 bases between the two ends. In DNA, the CDR3 is TGCGCCAGCAGCCAAGATGTGGGAAATATTGAAGCTTTCTTT. Translating gives CASSQDVGNIEAFF.